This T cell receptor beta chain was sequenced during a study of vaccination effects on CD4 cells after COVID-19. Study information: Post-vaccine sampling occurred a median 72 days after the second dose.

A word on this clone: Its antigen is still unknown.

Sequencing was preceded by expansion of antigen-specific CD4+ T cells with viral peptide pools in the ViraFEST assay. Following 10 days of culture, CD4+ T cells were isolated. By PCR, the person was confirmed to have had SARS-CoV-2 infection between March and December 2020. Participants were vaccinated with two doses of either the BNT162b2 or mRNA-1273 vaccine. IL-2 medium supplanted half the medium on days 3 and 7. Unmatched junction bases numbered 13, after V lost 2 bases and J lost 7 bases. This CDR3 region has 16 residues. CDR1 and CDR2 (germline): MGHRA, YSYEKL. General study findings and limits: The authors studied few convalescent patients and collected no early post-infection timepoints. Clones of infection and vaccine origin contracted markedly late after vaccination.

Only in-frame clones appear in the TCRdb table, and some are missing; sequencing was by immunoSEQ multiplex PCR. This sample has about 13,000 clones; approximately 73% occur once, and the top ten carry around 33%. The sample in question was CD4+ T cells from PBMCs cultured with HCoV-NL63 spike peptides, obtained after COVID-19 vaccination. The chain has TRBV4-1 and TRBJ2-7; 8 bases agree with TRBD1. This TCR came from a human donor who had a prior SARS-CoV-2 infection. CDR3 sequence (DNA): TGCGCCAGCAGCCAACCTATCAGGGGGCATTTGGATGAGCAGTACTTC. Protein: CASSQPIRGHLDEQYF.